This T cell receptor beta chain was found in a study of blood T cell repertoires in COVID-19 (dated by TCRdb to 2019 to 2021). Notes on the research overall: The collaborator samples originated in the United States, Italy and Spain and spanned the acute and convalescent phases of COVID-19. The sample metadata nearly always contained a de-identified subject ID, COVID-19 status, age in years and sex. Samples were obtained from the ongoing ImmuneRACE study (first 160 participants) and from over 1,000 subjects provided by 6 global collaborators. Where HLA class I and class II types were available, the types were taken from metadata supplied by the sample provider, not from assay-based typing. A freely available public database, intended as a resource for researchers studying the immune response to SARS-CoV-2, is where the repertoires were released. The dataset comprised deeply sampled blood TCRbeta repertoires from subjects exposed to, actively infected with, or recovered from COVID-19. The material from the prospective study consisted of cDNA or gDNA derived from T cells, B-cell-depleted T cells, or PBMCs.

With regard to this clone: Its antigen is not yet known. Qualities for individual bases were not recorded, and no much larger clone is one base off.

General conclusions and limits of the study: The amount of clinical and demographic metadata varied by source and participant and was provided uncurated.

TCRbeta CDR3 regions were amplified from genomic DNA by means of the immunoSEQ Assay, a bias-controlled multiplex PCR. On the study's bioinformatics: The number of nucleated cells in each sample was estimated from the amplification of reference gene primers within the assay. To quantify the absolute abundance of each unique TCRbeta CDR3 rearrangement, sequence reads were collapsed and filtered. For each sample, productive Simpson clonality was calculated as the square root of Simpson's diversity index across productive rearrangements. TCRdb stores this immuneACCESS table with in-frame sequences only. Part of the clones is absent; in the studies checked, under half of the shortfall reflects unresolved V genes, and no reason is known for the rest. V, J and clone size were drawn from that table, and D and trimming were deduced from the DNA. The sample includes about 130,000 clones, with roughly 88% observed a single time. The biggest ten clones account for about 5.4% of the sample.

Each collaborating institution followed its own protocols to collect whole blood in K2EDTA tubes. Collaborator samples were shipped for TCRbeta analysis as frozen whole blood, isolated PBMCs, or DNA extracted from either sample type. Source material: peripheral blood. The TCR originated in a human donor in a cohort sampled during active COVID-19.

The DNA sequence follows: TGCGCCAGCAGCCGAAGGACTAGCGGGAATTACGAGCAGTACTTC. Its protein is CASSRRTSGNYEQYF. The chain employs TRBV4-3 and TRBJ2-7; 12 central bases correspond to TRBD2. Unmatched junction bases come to 5, with V trimmed by 4 bases and J by 4 bases. The germline V gene supplies CDR1 LGHNA and CDR2 YSLEER. The CDR3 sequence holds 15 residues, the cysteine and phenylalanine included. CDR3 DNA is the only sequence kept; it has 45 bases, read in frame from the first base.